The next 22 T cell receptor beta chains were all read from a single sample in a study of blood T cell repertoires in COVID-19. TCRdb keeps only in-frame clones here, not all; method: immunoSEQ multiplex PCR. In the table there are 450,000 or so clones, around 90% of which are singletons. The source material was peripheral blood. The receptors come from a young man with COVID-19, enrolled during active disease.

The chain couples TRBV5-8 to TRBJ2-2, with TRBD2 matching 9 bases. Looked up from germline, CDR1 is SGHTS and CDR2 is YDEGEE. The ends lost 0 bases at V and 5 bases at J; junction bases unmatched: 5. The CDR3 is made up of 16 amino acids. CDR3 in DNA: TGTGCCAGCAGCTTGGGGCTAGCGGGGAGTACCGGGGAGCTGTTTTTT. This sequence encodes CASSLGLAGSTGELFF.

The genes are TRBV6-6 and TRBJ2-3; no clear D gene. The CDR3 is 14 residues long. V was pared by 7 bases and J by 0 bases, with 11 bases between. In germline, CDR1 is MNHNY, CDR2 SVGAGI (reference sequence). The CDR3 DNA is TGTGCCAGCAAGGTAACAGCTAGCACAGATACGCAGTATTTT. Translating it yields CASKVTASTDTQYF.

J is TRBJ2-2 and V is TRBV18; possible D gene TRBD1, 5 bases. Germline lookup yields CDR1 KGHSH and CDR2 LQKENI. The CDR3 is 15 amino acids. V gave up 8 bases and J gave up 4 bases, with 17 bases separating them. In nucleotides, the CDR3 is TGTGCCAGCCAAAGTCGGACAAGGCGCACCGGGGAGCTGTTTTTT. It encodes CASQSRTRRTGELFF. The variable domain in full, with the rest retrieved from reference TRBV18 and TRBJ2-2, is NAGVMQNPRHLVRRRGQEARLRCSPMKGHSHVYWYRQLPEEGLKFMVYLQKENIIDESGMPKERFSAEFPKEGPSILRIQQVVRGDSAAYFCASQSRTRRTGELFFGEGSRLTVL.

V gene TRBV15 combines with J gene TRBJ2-2; 8 bases are shared with TRBD2. Germline CDR1 and CDR2: LNHNV and YYDKDF (reference sequence). V gave up 4 bases and J gave up 6 bases; unmatched junction bases: 22. CDR3 size: 20 residues. The chain's CDR3 is CATSKEEGEGSGVYPGELFF. CDR3 nucleotides: TGTGCCACCAGCAAGGAGGAGGGGGAGGGTAGCGGGGTGTACCCCGGGGAGCTGTTTTTT.

The chain is built from TRBV27 and TRBJ2-7, with a weak D call TRBD1 (6 bases). The CDR3 is 14 amino acids. Germline lookup yields CDR1 MNHEY and CDR2 SMNVEV (reference sequence). Trimming pared 1 base from V and 3 bases from J, leaving 10 bases between. The CDR3 coding sequence is TGTGCCAGCAGTTTATACAGGGCAAACTACGAGCAGTACTTC. Translated, it gives CASSLYRANYEQYF.

The J gene is TRBJ1-2, the V gene TRBV3-1 (or the pseudogene TRBV3-2); 9 bases fit TRBD1. CDR3 size: 17 residues. V was pared by 3 bases and J by 8 bases, with 16 bases of the junction left unmatched. Germline V gene sequence: CDR1 LGHDT, CDR2 YNNKEL (reference sequence). CDR3 region: CASSQAFRDRETRGYTF. The CDR3 DNA reads as TGTGCCAGCAGCCAGGCATTCCGGGACAGGGAGACTAGAGGCTACACCTTC.

The chain recombines TRBV7-8 with TRBJ2-2; unclear D gene. Germline CDR1 SGHVS, CDR2 FQNEAQ. This CDR3 comprises 12 residues. V was cut by 5 bases and J by 2 bases, with 3 bases left in between. The CDR3 is CASSTNTGELFF. The DNA for the CDR3 is TGTGCCAGCAGCACTAACACCGGGGAGCTGTTTTTT. Filled out from reference TRBV7-8 and TRBJ2-2, the complete variable domain reads GAGVSQSPRYKVAKRGQDVALRCDPISGHVSLFWYQQALGQGPEFLTYFQNEAQLDKSGLPSDRFFAERPEGSVSTLKIQRTQQEDSAVYLCASSTNTGELFFGEGSRLTVL.

The chain recombines TRBV5-1 with TRBJ2-5, with 16 positions matching TRBD2. From germline, CDR1 is SGHRS and CDR2 YFSETQ. J lost 4 bases, V lost 4 bases, and 4 bases had no gene match. The CDR3 is 16 amino acids. This chain's CDR3 is CASSSGTSGRAETQYF. CDR3 coding DNA: TGCGCCAGCAGCAGCGGGACTAGCGGGAGGGCAGAGACCCAGTACTTC.

The genes are TRBV25-1 and TRBJ2-3; D is uncertain. V dropped 3 bases and J dropped 0 bases, with 4 bases sitting between them. Germline-derived CDR1 and CDR2 are MGHDK and SYGVNS. This CDR3 has 13 amino acids. CDR3 nucleotide sequence: TGTGCCAGCAGTGAGACTAGCACAGATACGCAGTATTTT. It encodes CASSETSTDTQYF.

The CDR3 nucleotides read TGTGCCTGGAGTGTAACAGCCCCCGGCACAGATACGCAGTATTTT. It translates to CAWSVTAPGTDTQYF. This chain connects TRBV30 to TRBJ2-3; D unresolved. Germline CDR1 and CDR2: GTSNPN and SVGIG (reference sequence). This CDR3 is built from 15 residues. V was clipped by 0 bases and J by 1 base, with 11 bases between them. The complete variable domain, with remaining parts taken from reference TRBV30 and TRBJ2-3, reads SQTIHQWPATLVQPVGSPLSLECTVEGTSNPNLYWYRQAAGRGLQLLFYSVGIGQISSEVPQNLSASRPQDRQFILSSKKLLLSDSGFYLCAWSVTAPGTDTQYFGPGTRLTVL.

This chain joins TRBV5-1 and TRBJ2-2; tentative D call: TRBD1 (5 bases). V lost 5 bases to trimming and J lost 6 bases, with 11 bases between them. CDR1 is SGHRS and CDR2 is YFSETQ in the germline V gene. This CDR3 is built from 13 residues. The CDR3 is CASSFPGSGELFF. CDR3 bases: TGCGCCAGCAGTTTTCCAGGGTCCGGGGAGCTGTTTTTT.

This rearrangement joins TRBV19 to TRBJ2-1; 12 bases fit TRBD2. Germline values: CDR1 LNHDA, CDR2 SQIVND (reference sequence). V was clipped by 4 bases and J by 10 bases; unmatched bases: 2. This CDR3 contains 13 residues. CDR3 amino acids: CASSRTSGMEQFF. CDR3 in DNA: TGTGCCAGTAGTAGGACTAGCGGGATGGAGCAGTTCTTC.

In DNA form, the CDR3 reads TGTGCCACCAGCCCCGTGCGGGACTCCTACGAGCAGTACTTC. Translating it yields CATSPVRDSYEQYF. This sequence joins TRBV15 and TRBJ2-7; D possibly corresponds to TRBD2 (6 bases). The CDR3 loop spans 14 amino acids. Trimming removed 5 bases from V and 0 bases from J, with 11 bases in between. The V gene's germline CDR1 is LNHNV and CDR2 YYDKDF (reference sequence).

The rearrangement uses TRBV20-1 and TRBJ2-1, with D possibly being TRBD1 (5 bases). This CDR3 has 15 amino acids. Trimming pared 3 bases from V and 4 bases from J, leaving 16 bases between. Germline values: CDR1 DFQATT, CDR2 SNEGSKA (reference sequence). The CDR3 coding sequence is TGCAGTGCTAGTTCCCCCAGGGCAGGTTACAATGAGCAGTTCTTC. Translation: CSASSPRAGYNEQFF.

V usage is TRBV5-1 and J usage is TRBJ1-4; a weak D match, TRBD1 (5 bases). Germline values: CDR1 SGHRS, CDR2 YFSETQ. The CDR3 covers 15 residues. The V and J ends lost 5 bases and 7 bases respectively, with 18 bases between them. In DNA form, the CDR3 reads TGCGCCAGCAGTTCGACCGGGGGATATGGTGAAAAACTGTTTTTT. This encodes CASSSTGGYGEKLFF.

The genes are TRBV3-1 (or the pseudogene TRBV3-2) and TRBJ1-5; unclear D gene. The CDR3 contains 13 residues. The V gene's germline CDR1 is LGHDT and CDR2 YNNKEL (reference sequence). V lost 2 bases, J lost 5 bases, and 7 bases lay in between. The CDR3 is CASSQSGYQPQHF. The DNA for the CDR3 is TGTGCCAGCAGCCAATCGGGGTATCAGCCCCAGCATTTT.

This sequence joins TRBV12-5 and TRBJ2-5; 7 bases are shared with TRBD1. This CDR3 is built from 15 residues. With 1 base clipped from V and 4 bases from J, the junction kept 6 bases outside the gene matches. Looked up from germline, CDR1 is LGHNT and CDR2 is FRNRAP. Written as DNA, the CDR3 is TGTGCTAGTGGTTTGGGACAGGGTTTCGGAGAGACCCAGTACTTC. The encoded protein is CASGLGQGFGETQYF. Supplemented by reference TRBV12-5 and TRBJ2-5, the full variable domain reads DARVTQTPRHKVTEMGQEVTMRCQPILGHNTVFWYRQTMMQGLELLAYFRNRAPLDDSGMPKDRFSAEMPDATLATLKIQPSEPRDSAVYFCASGLGQGFGETQYFGPGTRLLVL.

The rearrangement links TRBV7-2 to TRBJ2-5; no clear D gene. Germline V gene data show CDR1 as SGHTA and CDR2 as FQGNSA. This CDR3 region has 17 residues. Trimming removed 2 bases at V and 3 bases at J, with 19 bases between. CDR3 in amino acids: CASSLWPSRGRKETQYF. In nucleotides, the CDR3 is TGTGCCAGCAGCTTATGGCCCTCCCGAGGAAGGAAAGAGACCCAGTACTTC.

J is TRBJ1-2 and V is TRBV6-5; D is uncertain. The CDR3 runs to 13 residues. Germline CDR1 is MNHEY and CDR2 is SVGAGI. V dropped 2 bases and J dropped 3 bases, with 7 bases sitting between them. CDR3 sequence: CASSYVQYYGYTF. The CDR3 DNA sequence: TGTGCCAGCAGTTACGTACAGTACTATGGCTACACCTTC.

This clone was counted once. This chain connects TRBV10-2 to TRBJ1-4; D not certain. The CDR3 loop spans 16 amino acids. Germline CDR1 reads WSHSY; CDR2 reads SAAADI. V lost 1 base to trimming and J lost 5 bases, with 14 bases between them. Here the CDR3 reads CASSEYDSGGNEKLFF. The CDR3 nucleotides read TGCGCCAGCAGTGAGTACGACTCCGGAGGCAATGAAAAACTGTTTTTT.

The rearrangement joins TRBV5-5 to TRBJ1-1, with D maybe TRBD1 (5 bases). V lost 1 base, J lost 4 bases, and 8 bases lay in between. In germline, CDR1 is SGHKS, CDR2 YYEKEE (reference sequence). This CDR3 spans 13 amino acids. The CDR3 DNA reads TGTGCCAGCAGCTTGAGACAGTTCACTGAAGCTTTCTTT. Its protein product is CASSLRQFTEAFF.

The chain uses TRBV7-2 and TRBJ2-1; 8 bases fit TRBD2. V lost 6 bases and J lost 9; bases outside the gene matches: 7. There are 13 residues in the CDR3. Germline CDR1 and CDR2: SGHTA and FQGNSA. The CDR3 protein is CASRPVAGREQFF. The CDR3 coding sequence is TGTGCCAGCAGACCGGTAGCGGGGCGTGAGCAGTTCTTC.